This TCR beta chain was profiled in a study of shared clonotypes between healthy human individuals. Whole-study findings and limits: Naive subsets typically showed greater estimated richness than memory subsets. When naive CD4 clonotypes were compared across several donors, about 4.9% were shared.

The CDR3 is made up of 13 amino acids. Germline CDR1 MDHEN, CDR2 SYDVKM. Trimming took off 6 bases at V and 3 bases at J, with 11 bases between the two ends. CD4+ cells underwent separation, giving CD45RA+ naive and CD45RA-negative memory subsets. With regard to this clone: Its target is not known.

Assay used: immunoSEQ multiplex PCR; TCRdb lists only in-frame clones, some missing. Of over 2 million clones listed, around 95% are singletons. This rearrangement joins TRBV28 to TRBJ2-5, with D possibly TRBD1 on 6 matching bases. This receptor was obtained from a man between 18 and 29 years old in good health. Sample: naive CD4+ T cells sorted from blood. The subset: CD45RA+ positively selected. Here the CDR3 reads CASSPGDKETQYF. CDR3 DNA: TGTGCCAGCAGCCCCGGGGACAAAGAGACCCAGTACTTC.